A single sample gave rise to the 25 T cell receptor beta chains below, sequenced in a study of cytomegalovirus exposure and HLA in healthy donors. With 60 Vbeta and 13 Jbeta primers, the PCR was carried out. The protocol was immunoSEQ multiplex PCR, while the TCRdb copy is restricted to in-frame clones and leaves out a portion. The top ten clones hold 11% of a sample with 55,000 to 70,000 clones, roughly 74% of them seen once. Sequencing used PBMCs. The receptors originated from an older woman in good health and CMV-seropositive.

Here the CDR3 DNA reads TGCGCCAGCAGCGACGGACTAGCGGGACGCCCAGATACGCAGTATTTT. This codes for CASSDGLAGRPDTQYF. The chain joins TRBV5-1 to TRBJ2-3; 12 bases align to TRBD2. The V gene end was trimmed by 4 bases and the J gene end by 4 bases; junction bases not matched to a gene: 7. The CDR3 totals 16 residues. Per the germline V gene, CDR1 is SGHRS and CDR2 is YFSETQ.

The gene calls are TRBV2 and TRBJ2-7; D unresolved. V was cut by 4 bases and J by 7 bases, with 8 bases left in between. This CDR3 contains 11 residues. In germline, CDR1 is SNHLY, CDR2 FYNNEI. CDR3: CASSVSGEQYF. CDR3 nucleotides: TGTGCCAGCAGTGTTAGTGGTGAGCAGTACTTC.

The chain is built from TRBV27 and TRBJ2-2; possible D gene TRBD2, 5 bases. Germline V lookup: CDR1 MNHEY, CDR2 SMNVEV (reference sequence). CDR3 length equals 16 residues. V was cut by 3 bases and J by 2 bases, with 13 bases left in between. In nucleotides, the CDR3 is TGTGCCAGCAGTTTCTGGCTAGCCCACAACACCGGGGAGCTGTTTTTT. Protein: CASSFWLAHNTGELFF.

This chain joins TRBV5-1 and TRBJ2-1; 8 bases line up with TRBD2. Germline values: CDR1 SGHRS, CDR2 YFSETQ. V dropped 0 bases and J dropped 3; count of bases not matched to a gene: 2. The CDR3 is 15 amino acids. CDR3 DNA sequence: TGCGCCAGCAGCTTGGCTGGGACTAGCTACAATGAGCAGTTCTTC. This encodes CASSLAGTSYNEQFF. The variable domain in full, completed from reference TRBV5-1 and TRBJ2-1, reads KAGVTQTPRYLIKTRGQQVTLSCSPISGHRSVSWYQQTPGQGLQFLFEYFSETQRNKGNFPGRFSGRQFSNSRSEMNVSTLELGDSALYLCASSLAGTSYNEQFFGPGTRLTVL.

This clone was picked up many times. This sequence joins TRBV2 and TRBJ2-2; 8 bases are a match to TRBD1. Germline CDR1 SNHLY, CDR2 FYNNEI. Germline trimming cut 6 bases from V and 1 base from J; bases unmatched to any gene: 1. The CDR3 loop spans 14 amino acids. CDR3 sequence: CASRQGENTGELFF. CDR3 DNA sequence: TGTGCCAGCAGACAGGGGGAGAACACCGGGGAGCTGTTTTTT.

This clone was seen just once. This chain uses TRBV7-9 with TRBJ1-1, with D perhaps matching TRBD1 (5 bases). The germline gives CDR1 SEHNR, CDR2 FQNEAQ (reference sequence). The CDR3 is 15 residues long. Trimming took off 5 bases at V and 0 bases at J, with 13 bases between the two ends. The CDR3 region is CASSPERTLNTEAFF. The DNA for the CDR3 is TGTGCCAGCAGCCCGGAGAGGACACTGAACACTGAAGCTTTCTTT.

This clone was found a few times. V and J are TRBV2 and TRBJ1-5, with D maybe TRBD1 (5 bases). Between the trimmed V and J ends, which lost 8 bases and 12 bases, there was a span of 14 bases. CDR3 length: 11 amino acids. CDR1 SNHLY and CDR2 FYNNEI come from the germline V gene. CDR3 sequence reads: CASLSQGSQHF. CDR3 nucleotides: TGTGCCAGCTTATCTCAGGGAAGCCAGCATTTT. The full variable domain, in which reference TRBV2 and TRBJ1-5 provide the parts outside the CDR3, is EPEVTQTPSHQVTQMGQEVILRCVPISNHLYFYWYRQILGQKVEFLVSFYNNEISEKSEIFDDQFSVERPDGSNFTLKIRSTKLEDSAMYFCASLSQGSQHFGDGTRLSIL.

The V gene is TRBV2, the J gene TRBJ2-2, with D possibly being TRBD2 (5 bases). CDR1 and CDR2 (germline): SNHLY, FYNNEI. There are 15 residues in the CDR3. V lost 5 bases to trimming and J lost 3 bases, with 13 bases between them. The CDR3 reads CASSRQVGDTGELFF. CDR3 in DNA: TGTGCCAGCAGTCGGCAGGTCGGGGACACCGGGGAGCTGTTTTTT.

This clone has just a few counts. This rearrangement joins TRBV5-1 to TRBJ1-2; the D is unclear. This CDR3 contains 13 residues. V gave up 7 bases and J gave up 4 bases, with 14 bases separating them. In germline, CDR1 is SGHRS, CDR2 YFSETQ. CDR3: CASLAPGSYGYTF. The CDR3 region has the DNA TGCGCCAGCCTAGCCCCCGGGAGCTATGGCTACACCTTC.

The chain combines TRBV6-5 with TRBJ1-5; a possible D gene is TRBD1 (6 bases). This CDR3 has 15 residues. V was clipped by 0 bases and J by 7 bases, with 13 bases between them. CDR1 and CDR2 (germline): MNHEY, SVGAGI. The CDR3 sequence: CASSYSWGQGQPQHF. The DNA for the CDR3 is TGTGCCAGCAGTTACTCTTGGGGGCAAGGGCAGCCCCAGCATTTT.

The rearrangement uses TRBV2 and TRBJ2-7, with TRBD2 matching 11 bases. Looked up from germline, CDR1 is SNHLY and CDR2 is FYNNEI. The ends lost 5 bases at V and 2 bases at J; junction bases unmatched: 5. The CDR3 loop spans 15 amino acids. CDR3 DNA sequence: TGTGCCAGCAGTCTCGGGACTAGCGGCCCCTACGAGCAGTACTTC. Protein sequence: CASSLGTSGPYEQYF.

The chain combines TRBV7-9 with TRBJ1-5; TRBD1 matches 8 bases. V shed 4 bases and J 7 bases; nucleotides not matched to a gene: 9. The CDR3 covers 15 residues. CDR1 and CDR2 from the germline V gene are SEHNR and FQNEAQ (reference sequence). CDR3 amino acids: CASSYGQGDLQPQHF. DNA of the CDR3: TGTGCCAGCAGCTACGGACAGGGCGATCTGCAGCCCCAGCATTTT.

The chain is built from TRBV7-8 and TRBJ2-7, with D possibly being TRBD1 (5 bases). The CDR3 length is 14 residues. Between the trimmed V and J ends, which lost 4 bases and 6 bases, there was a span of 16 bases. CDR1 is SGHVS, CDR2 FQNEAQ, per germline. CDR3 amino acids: CASSSVSWGPEQYF. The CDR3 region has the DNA TGTGCCAGCAGCTCGGTCTCTTGGGGCCCCGAGCAGTACTTC.

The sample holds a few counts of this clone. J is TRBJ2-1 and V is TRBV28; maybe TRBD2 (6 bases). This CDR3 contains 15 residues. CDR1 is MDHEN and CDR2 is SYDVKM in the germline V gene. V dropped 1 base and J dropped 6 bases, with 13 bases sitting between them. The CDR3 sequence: CASSLFTGGVNEQFF. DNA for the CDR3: TGTGCCAGCAGTTTATTTACAGGCGGGGTCAATGAGCAGTTCTTC.

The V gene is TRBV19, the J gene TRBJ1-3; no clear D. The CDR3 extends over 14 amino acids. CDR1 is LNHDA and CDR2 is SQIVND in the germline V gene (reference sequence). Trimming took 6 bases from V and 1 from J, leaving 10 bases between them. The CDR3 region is CASRTRRSGNTIYF. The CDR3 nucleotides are TGTGCCAGTAGGACACGGAGGTCTGGAAACACCATATATTTT.

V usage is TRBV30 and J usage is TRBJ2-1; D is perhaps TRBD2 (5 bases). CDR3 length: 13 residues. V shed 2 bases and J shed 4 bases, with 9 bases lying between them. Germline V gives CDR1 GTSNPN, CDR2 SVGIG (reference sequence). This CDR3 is CAWSQEEYNEQFF. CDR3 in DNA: TGTGCCTGGAGTCAGGAGGAGTACAATGAGCAGTTCTTC.

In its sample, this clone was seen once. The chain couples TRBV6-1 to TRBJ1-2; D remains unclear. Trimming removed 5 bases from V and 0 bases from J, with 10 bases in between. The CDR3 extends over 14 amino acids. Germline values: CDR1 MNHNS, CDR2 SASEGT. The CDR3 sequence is CASSPTTANYGYTF. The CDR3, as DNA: TGTGCCAGCAGTCCGACCACAGCTAACTATGGCTACACCTTC.

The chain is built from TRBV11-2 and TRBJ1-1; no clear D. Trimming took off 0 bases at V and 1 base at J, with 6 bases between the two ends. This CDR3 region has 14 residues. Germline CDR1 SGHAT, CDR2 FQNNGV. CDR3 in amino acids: CASSLETANTEAFF. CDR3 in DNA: TGTGCCAGCAGCTTAGAAACAGCGAACACTGAAGCTTTCTTT. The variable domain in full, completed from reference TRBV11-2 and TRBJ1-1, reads EAGVAQSPRYKIIEKRQSVAFWCNPISGHATLYWYQQILGQGPKLLIQFQNNGVVDDSQLPKDRFSAERLKGVDSTLKIQPAKLEDSAVYLCASSLETANTEAFFGQGTRLTVV.

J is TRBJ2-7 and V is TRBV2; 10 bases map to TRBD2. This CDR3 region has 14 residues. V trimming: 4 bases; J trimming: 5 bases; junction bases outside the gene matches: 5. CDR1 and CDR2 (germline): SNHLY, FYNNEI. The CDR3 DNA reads TGTGCCAGCAGTGTACGTAGCGGGGGGAACGAGCAGTACTTC. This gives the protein CASSVRSGGNEQYF.

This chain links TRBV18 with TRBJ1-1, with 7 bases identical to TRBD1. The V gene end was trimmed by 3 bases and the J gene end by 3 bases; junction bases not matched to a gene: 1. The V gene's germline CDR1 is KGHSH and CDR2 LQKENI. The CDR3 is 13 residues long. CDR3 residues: CASSPQGDTEAFF. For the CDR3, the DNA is TGTGCCAGCTCACCTCAGGGGGACACTGAAGCTTTCTTT.

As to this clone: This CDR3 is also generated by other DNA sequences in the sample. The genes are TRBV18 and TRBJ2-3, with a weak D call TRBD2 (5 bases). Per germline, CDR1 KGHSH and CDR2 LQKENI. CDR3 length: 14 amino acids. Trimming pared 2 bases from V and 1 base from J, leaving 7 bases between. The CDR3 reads CASSPTGGTDTQYF. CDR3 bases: TGTGCCAGCTCACCAACCGGGGGCACAGATACGCAGTATTTT.

The CDR3 here is CASTGGLTNEQFF. CDR3 DNA sequence: TGTGCCAGCACCGGGGGGCTTACGAATGAGCAGTTCTTC. This chain joins TRBV6-5 and TRBJ2-1; a weak D match, TRBD2 (7 bases). CDR1 is MNHEY, CDR2 SVGAGI, per germline. Trimming shortened V by 7 bases and J by 7 bases, and 14 bases separated the two germline ends. CDR3 size: 13 residues.

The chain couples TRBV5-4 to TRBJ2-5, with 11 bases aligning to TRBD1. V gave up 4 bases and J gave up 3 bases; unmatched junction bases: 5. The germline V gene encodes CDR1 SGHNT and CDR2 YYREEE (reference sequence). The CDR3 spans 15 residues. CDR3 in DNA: TGTGCCAGCAGCGGGGACAGGGGGGACAAAGAGACCCAGTACTTC. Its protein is CASSGDRGDKETQYF.

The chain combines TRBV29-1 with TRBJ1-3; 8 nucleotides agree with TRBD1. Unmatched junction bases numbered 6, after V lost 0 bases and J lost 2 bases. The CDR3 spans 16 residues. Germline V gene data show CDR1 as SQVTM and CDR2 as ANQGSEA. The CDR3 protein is CSVEDPSRGPGNTIYF. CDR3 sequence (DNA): TGCAGCGTTGAAGATCCCAGCAGGGGGCCTGGAAACACCATATATTTT.

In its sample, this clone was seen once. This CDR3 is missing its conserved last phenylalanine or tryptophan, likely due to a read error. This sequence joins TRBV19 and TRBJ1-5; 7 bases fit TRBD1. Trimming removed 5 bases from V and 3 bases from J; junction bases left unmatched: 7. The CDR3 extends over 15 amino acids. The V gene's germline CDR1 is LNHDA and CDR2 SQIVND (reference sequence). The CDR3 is CASSPEQGSNQPQHV. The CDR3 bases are TGTGCCAGTAGTCCGGAACAGGGGTCCAATCAGCCCCAGCATGTT.